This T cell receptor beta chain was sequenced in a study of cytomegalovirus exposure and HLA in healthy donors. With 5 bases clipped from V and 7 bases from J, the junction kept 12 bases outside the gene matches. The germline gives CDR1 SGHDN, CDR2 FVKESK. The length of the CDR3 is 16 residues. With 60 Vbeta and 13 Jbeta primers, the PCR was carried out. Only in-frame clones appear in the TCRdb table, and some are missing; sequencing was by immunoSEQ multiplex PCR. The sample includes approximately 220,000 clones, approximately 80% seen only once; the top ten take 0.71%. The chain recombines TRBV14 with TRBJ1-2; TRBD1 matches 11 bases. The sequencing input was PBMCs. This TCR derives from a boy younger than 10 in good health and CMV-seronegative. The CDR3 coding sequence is TGTGCCAGCAGCAGCCGGACAGGGGGCGTCGTGCGTGGCTACACCTTC. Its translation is CASSSRTGGVVRGYTF.